This TCR beta chain was found in a study of cytomegalovirus exposure and HLA in healthy donors. Study observations and caveats: The only immune exposure information that was available was CMV serostatus.

It was with 60 Vbeta and 13 Jbeta primers that the PCR ran. Profiled with immunoSEQ multiplex PCR; TCRdb holds only in-frame clones, not every one. The sample holds approximately 160,000 clones, roughly 87% seen once. To note about this clone: The antigen remains unidentified.

In germline, CDR1 is SGHRS, CDR2 YFSETQ. CDR3 length equals 14 residues. With V trimmed by 2 bases and J by 3 bases, 2 bases remained unmatched. This sequence joins TRBV5-1 and TRBJ2-1, with 7 bases identical to TRBD2. Input material: PBMCs. This TCR was recovered from a man aged 50-60 years in good health and CMV-seropositive. CDR3 coding DNA: TGCGCCAGCAGCTTAACGGGAGGCTACAATGAGCAGTTCTTC. Protein sequence: CASSLTGGYNEQFF.